This TCR beta chain was sequenced in a study of patients and donors after allogeneic stem cell transplantation. The CDR3 consists of 13 residues. CDR1 and CDR2 (germline): SGHTA, FQGNSA. The ends were cut back, 3 bases at V and 1 base at J, with 6 bases in the middle. TCRdb ran MiXCR on the RT-PCR reads and lists one entry per CDR3 protein. The table lists about 87,000 distinct CDR3 sequences, around 5% of them singletons. The clonotype was recovered from a human donor who was either an allogeneic HSCT recipient or a stem cell or donor lymphocyte infusion donor (not recorded which). It is not recorded whose cells these are; they may come from a transplant donor. The sequenced sample was blood, either unsorted or a sorted T cell fraction (not recorded which). The chain combines TRBV7-2 with TRBJ2-5; unclear D gene. CDR3 sequence reads: CASSFLRQETQYF. The CDR3 DNA reads as TGTGCCAGCAGCTTTTTACGCCAAGAGACCCAGTACTTC.